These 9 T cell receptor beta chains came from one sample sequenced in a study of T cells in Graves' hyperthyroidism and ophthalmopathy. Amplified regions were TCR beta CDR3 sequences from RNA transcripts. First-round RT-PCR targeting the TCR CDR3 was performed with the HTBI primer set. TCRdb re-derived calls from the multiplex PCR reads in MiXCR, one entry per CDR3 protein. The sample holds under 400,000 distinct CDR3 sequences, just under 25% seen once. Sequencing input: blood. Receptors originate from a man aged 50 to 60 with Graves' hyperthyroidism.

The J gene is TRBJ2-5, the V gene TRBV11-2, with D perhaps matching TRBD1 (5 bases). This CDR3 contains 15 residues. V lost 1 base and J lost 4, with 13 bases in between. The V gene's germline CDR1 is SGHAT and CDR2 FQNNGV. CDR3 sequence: CASSLAGRAGETQYF. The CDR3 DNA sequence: TGTGCCAGCAGCTTAGCGGGCAGGGCCGGAGAGACCCAGTACTTC.

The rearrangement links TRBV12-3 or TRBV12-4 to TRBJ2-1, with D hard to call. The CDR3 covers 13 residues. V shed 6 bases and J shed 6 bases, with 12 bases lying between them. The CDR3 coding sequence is TGTGCCAGCAGACTTCCAGGTGGCAATGAGCAGTTCTTC. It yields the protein CASRLPGGNEQFF.

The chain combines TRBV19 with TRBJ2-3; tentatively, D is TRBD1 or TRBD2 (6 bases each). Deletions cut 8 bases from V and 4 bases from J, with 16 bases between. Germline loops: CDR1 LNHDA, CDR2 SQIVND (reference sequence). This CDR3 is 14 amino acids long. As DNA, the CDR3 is TGTGCCAGTTCCGCCGGGGGCTTCGCAGATACGCAGTATTTT. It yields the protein CASSAGGFADTQYF.

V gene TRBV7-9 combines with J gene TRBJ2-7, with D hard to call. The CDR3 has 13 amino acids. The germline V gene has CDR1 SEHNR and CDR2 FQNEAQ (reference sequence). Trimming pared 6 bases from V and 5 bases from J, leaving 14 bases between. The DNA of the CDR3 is TGTGCCAGCAGTCCACTACTTGGGGACGAGCAGTACTTC. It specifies CASSPLLGDEQYF. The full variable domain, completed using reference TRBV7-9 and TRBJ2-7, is DTGVSQNPRHKITKRGQNVTFRCDPISEHNRLYWYRQTLGQGPEFLTYFQNEAQLEKSRLLSDRFSAERPKGSFSTLEIQRTEQGDSAMYLCASSPLLGDEQYFGPGTRLTVT.

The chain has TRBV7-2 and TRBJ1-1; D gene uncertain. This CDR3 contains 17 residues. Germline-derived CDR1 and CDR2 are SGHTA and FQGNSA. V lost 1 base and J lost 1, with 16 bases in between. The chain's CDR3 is CASSLVHWELGNTEAFF. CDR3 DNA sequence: TGTGCCAGCAGCTTAGTTCACTGGGAATTGGGGAACACTGAAGCTTTCTTT.

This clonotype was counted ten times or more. The CDR3 loop is CSGSGTLGETQYF. DNA of the CDR3: TGCAGTGGGTCCGGGACCCTAGGGGAGACCCAGTACTTC. V and J are TRBV20-1 and TRBJ2-5; either TRBD1 or TRBD2 may supply D (5 bases each). Deletions cut 7 bases from V and 5 bases from J, with 17 bases between. CDR1 DFQATT and CDR2 SNEGSKA come from the germline V gene (reference sequence). The CDR3 covers 13 residues.

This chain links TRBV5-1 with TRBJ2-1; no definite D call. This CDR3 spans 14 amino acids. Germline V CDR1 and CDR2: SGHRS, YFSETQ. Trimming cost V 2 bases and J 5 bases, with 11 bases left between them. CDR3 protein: CASSFSSRHNEQFF. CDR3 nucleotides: TGCGCCAGCAGCTTCTCATCCCGGCACAATGAGCAGTTCTTC.

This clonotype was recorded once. The CDR3 DNA is TGTGCCAGTAGTATGTATGGAACAGCCGAGCAGTACTTC. Its translation is CASSMYGTAEQYF. The genes are TRBV19 and TRBJ2-7; D not resolved. This CDR3 contains 13 residues. Trimming removed 3 bases at V and 6 bases at J, with 12 bases between. The V gene's germline CDR1 is LNHDA and CDR2 SQIVND (reference sequence).

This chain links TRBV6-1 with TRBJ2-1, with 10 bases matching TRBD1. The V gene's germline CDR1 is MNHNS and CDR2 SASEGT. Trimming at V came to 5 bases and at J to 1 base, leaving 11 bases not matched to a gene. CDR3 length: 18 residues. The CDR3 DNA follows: TGTGCCAGCAGTAAGACAGGGGGCTCGGGGAGATCCTACAATGAGCAGTTCTTC. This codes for CASSKTGGSGRSYNEQFF.